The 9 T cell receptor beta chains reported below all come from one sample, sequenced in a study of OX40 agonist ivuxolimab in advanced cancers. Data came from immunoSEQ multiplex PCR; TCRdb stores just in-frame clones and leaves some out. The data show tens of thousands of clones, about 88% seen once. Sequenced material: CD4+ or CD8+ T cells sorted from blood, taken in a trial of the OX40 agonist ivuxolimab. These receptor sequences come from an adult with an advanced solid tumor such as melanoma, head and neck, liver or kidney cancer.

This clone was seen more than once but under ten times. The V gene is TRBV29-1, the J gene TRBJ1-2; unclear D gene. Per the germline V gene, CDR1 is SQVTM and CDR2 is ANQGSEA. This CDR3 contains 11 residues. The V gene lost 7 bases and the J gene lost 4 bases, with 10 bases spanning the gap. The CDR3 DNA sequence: TGCAGCGCTGGGGAGGTCTATGGCTACACCTTC. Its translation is CSAGEVYGYTF. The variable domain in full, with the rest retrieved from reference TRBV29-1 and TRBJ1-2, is SAVISQKPSRDICQRGTSLTIQCQVDSQVTMMFWYRQQPGQSLTLIATANQGSEATYESGFVIDKFPISRPNLTFSTLTVSNMSPEDSSIYLCSAGEVYGYTFGSGTRLTVV.

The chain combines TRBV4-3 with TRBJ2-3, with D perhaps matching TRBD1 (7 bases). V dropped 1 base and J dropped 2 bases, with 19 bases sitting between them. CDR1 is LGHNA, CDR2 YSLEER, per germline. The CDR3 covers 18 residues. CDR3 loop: CASSQGNPRGVNTDTQYF. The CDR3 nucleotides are TGCGCCAGCAGCCAAGGAAATCCCAGGGGGGTAAACACAGATACGCAGTATTTT.

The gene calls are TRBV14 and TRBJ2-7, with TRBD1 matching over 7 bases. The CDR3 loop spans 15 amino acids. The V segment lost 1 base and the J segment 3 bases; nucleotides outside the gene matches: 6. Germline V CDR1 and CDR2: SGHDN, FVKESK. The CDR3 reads CASSQGQGRYYEQYF. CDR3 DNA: TGTGCCAGCAGCCAAGGACAGGGCCGTTACTACGAGCAGTACTTC. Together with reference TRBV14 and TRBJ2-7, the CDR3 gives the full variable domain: EAGVTQFPSHSVIEKGQTVTLRCDPISGHDNLYWYRRVMGKEIKFLLHFVKESKQDESGMPNNRFLAERTGGTYSTLKVQPAELEDSGVYFCASSQGQGRYYEQYFGPGTRLTVT.

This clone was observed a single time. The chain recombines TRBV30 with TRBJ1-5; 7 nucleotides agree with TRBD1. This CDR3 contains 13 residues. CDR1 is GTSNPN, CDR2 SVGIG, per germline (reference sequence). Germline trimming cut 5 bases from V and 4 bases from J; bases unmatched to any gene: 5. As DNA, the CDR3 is TGTGCCTGGGGTAAACAGGGGAATCAGCCCCAGCATTTT. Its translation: CAWGKQGNQPQHF.

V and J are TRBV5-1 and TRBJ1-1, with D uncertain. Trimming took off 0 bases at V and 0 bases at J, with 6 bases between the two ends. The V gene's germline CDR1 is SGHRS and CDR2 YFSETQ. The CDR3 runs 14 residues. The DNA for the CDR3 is TGCGCCAGCAGCTTGGCGGGGATGAACACTGAAGCTTTCTTT. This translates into CASSLAGMNTEAFF.

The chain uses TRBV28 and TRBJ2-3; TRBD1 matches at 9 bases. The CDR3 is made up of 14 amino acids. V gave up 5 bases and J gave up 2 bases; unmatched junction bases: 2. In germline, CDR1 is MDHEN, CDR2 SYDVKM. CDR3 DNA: TGTGCCAGCAGTAGGACAGGGGCCACAGATACGCAGTATTTT. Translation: CASSRTGATDTQYF.

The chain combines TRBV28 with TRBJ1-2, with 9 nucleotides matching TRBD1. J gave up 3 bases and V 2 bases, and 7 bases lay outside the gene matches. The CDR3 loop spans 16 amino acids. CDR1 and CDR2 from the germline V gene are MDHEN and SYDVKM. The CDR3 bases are TGTGCCAGCAGTTTAGGATGGGACAGGGAGGACTATGGCTACACCTTC. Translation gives CASSLGWDREDYGYTF.

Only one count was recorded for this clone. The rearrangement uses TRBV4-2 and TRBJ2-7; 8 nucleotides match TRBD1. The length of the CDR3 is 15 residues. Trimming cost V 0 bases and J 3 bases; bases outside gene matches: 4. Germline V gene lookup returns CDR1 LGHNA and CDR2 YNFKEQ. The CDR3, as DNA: TGTGCCAGCAGCCAAGAGGGAACAGGGGGCTACGAGCAGTACTTC. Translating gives CASSQEGTGGYEQYF.

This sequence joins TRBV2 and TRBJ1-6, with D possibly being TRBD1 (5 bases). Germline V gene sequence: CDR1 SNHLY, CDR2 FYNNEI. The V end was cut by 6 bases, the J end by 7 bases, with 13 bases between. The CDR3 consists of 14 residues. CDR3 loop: CASSSRARNSPLHF. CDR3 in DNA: TGTGCCAGCAGCTCCAGGGCGAGGAATTCACCCCTCCACTTT. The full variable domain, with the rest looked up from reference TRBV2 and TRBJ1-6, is EPEVTQTPSHQVTQMGQEVILRCVPISNHLYFYWYRQILGQKVEFLVSFYNNEISEKSEIFDDQFSVERPDGSNFTLKIRSTKLEDSAMYFCASSSRARNSPLHFGNGTRLTVT.